The 32 T cell receptor beta chains listed next were all sequenced from one sample in a study of shared clonotypes between healthy human individuals. The repertoire was sequenced with immunoSEQ multiplex PCR; TCRdb's copy has only in-frame clones and lacks some. The sample shows 2 million to 2.5 million clones, over 85% of them seen only once. The sample was naive CD4+ T cells from PBMCs. Stated subset: CD45RA+ positively selected. The receptors shown here come from a man aged 18 to 29 in good health. Some clones in this sample may be carry-over from other donors' samples.

This clone was counted once. The chain links TRBV19 to TRBJ2-1; no firm D call. The CDR3 sequence is 12 residues long. V was trimmed by 3 bases and J by 5 bases, leaving 5 bases between them. CDR1 and CDR2 (germline): LNHDA, SQIVND (reference sequence). The CDR3 DNA is TGTGCCAGTAGTATGGGAAACAATGAGCAGTTCTTC. This codes for CASSMGNNEQFF.

J is TRBJ2-2 and V is TRBV29-1, with TRBD2 identical over 9 bases. Trimming at V came to 6 bases and at J to 5 bases, leaving 7 bases not matched to a gene. From germline, CDR1 is SQVTM and CDR2 ANQGSEA. The CDR3 has 14 amino acids. CDR3 in amino acids: CSVRRTSETGELFF. The CDR3 DNA reads as TGCAGCGTGAGGAGGACTAGCGAAACCGGGGAGCTGTTTTTT.

The rearrangement links TRBV15 to TRBJ2-1, with a tentative D call TRBD2 (5 bases). From germline, CDR1 is LNHNV and CDR2 YYDKDF (reference sequence). The CDR3 is 14 amino acids. Trimming left V 3 bases short and J 4 bases short, with 10 bases between. This CDR3 reads CATSSFEGYNEQFF. The CDR3 region has the DNA TGTGCCACCAGCAGCTTTGAGGGATACAATGAGCAGTTCTTC. The full variable domain, rest sourced from reference TRBV15 and TRBJ2-1, is DAMVIQNPRYQVTQFGKPVTLSCSQTLNHNVMYWYQQKSSQAPKLLFHYYDKDFNNEADTPDNFQSRRPNTSFCFLDIRSPGLGDTAMYLCATSSFEGYNEQFFGPGTRLTVL.

This chain joins TRBV29-1 and TRBJ2-5; D is ambiguous. This CDR3 contains 11 residues. Germline values: CDR1 SQVTM, CDR2 ANQGSEA. Trimming took off 6 bases at V and 5 bases at J, with 10 bases between the two ends. The CDR3: CSVTLGETQYF. CDR3 DNA: TGCAGCGTGACGCTGGGGGAGACCCAGTACTTC.

The CDR3 reads CASSFRTTRNIQYF. For the CDR3, the DNA is TGTGCCAGCAGTTTTAGGACTACCCGAAACATTCAGTACTTC. The gene calls are TRBV27 and TRBJ2-4; possible D gene TRBD2, 6 bases. The CDR3 has 14 residues. The V gene's germline CDR1 is MNHEY and CDR2 SMNVEV (reference sequence). Trimming pared 3 bases from V and 6 bases from J, leaving 12 bases between.

This clone is a singleton in its sample. The V call is TRBV5-1, the J call TRBJ2-2; 7 nucleotides agree with TRBD2. J lost 7 bases, V lost 1 base, and 4 bases had no gene match. The CDR3 is made up of 14 amino acids. Germline assignment: CDR1 SGHRS and CDR2 YFSETQ. CDR3 nucleotides: TGCGCCAGCAGCTTGTCCCTAGCGGTCGGGGAGCTGTTTTTT. Protein: CASSLSLAVGELFF.

The gene calls are TRBV9 and TRBJ2-1; no definite D call. This CDR3 has 15 amino acids. Germline CDR1 and CDR2: SGDLS and YYNGEE. Trimming left V 4 bases short and J 0 bases short, with 11 bases between. This chain's CDR3 is CASSSRGSSYNEQFF. CDR3 in DNA: TGTGCCAGCAGCTCCCGAGGAAGCTCCTACAATGAGCAGTTCTTC.

This clone was found once. The chain recombines TRBV4-1 with TRBJ1-1; 7 bases are a match to TRBD1. V lost 0 bases, J lost 10 bases, and 2 bases stayed unmatched. In germline, CDR1 is MGHRA, CDR2 YSYEKL. The CDR3 totals 12 residues. The CDR3 sequence is CASSQEKGAAFF. The CDR3 DNA follows: TGCGCCAGCAGCCAAGAAAAGGGGGCAGCTTTCTTT.

The DNA of the CDR3 is TGTGCCAGCAGCCCGAGACAGGTTTTAGGAACAGATACGCAGTATTTT. This codes for CASSPRQVLGTDTQYF. V and J are TRBV9 and TRBJ2-3, with D tentatively TRBD1 (6 bases). V dropped 4 bases and J dropped 3 bases, with 18 bases sitting between them. The CDR3 runs 16 residues. From germline, CDR1 is SGDLS and CDR2 YYNGEE. The complete variable domain, with remaining parts taken from reference TRBV9 and TRBJ2-3, reads DSGVTQTPKHLITATGQRVTLRCSPRSGDLSVYWYQQSLDQGLQFLIQYYNGEERAKGNILERFSAQQFPDLHSELNLSSLELGDSALYFCASSPRQVLGTDTQYFGPGTRLTVL.

This chain connects TRBV9 to TRBJ2-5; D unclear. Per the germline V gene, CDR1 is SGDLS and CDR2 is YYNGEE. V dropped 2 bases and J dropped 2 bases, with 10 bases sitting between them. This CDR3 contains 14 residues. For the CDR3, the DNA is TGTGCCAGCAGCGTGAATTGGCAGCAAGAGACCCAGTACTTC. Protein: CASSVNWQQETQYF.

The V call is TRBV6-5, the J call TRBJ2-7; the match to TRBD1 covers 7 bases. The CDR3 extends over 14 amino acids. CDR1 and CDR2 from the germline V gene are MNHEY and SVGAGI. The V gene end was trimmed by 6 bases and the J gene end by 1 base; junction bases not matched to a gene: 6. CDR3 region: CASSKRDSSYEQYF. The CDR3 DNA follows: TGTGCCAGCAGCAAAAGGGACAGTTCCTACGAGCAGTACTTC.

The chain uses TRBV28 and TRBJ2-7; possible D gene TRBD2, 6 bases. Germline-derived CDR1 and CDR2 are MDHEN and SYDVKM. The V and J ends lost 8 bases and 12 bases respectively, with 20 bases between them. The CDR3 totals 12 residues. CDR3 amino acids: CASLGGAGSVYF. The CDR3 nucleotides are TGTGCCAGCCTCGGCGGGGCGGGATCAGTGTACTTC.

This rearrangement joins TRBV2 to TRBJ2-5, with D unresolved. The CDR3 has 14 amino acids. The V end lost 0 bases, the J end lost 5 bases, and 10 bases lay between the germline ends. CDR1 is SNHLY and CDR2 is FYNNEI in the germline V gene. CDR3 protein: CASSEARFSETQYF. The CDR3 DNA follows: TGTGCCAGCAGTGAAGCGCGGTTCAGTGAGACCCAGTACTTC.

The CDR3 nucleotides are TGTGCCAGCAGTTCCCAAAGGGGGGGAGGCTTCTACGAGCAGTACTTC. This gives the protein CASSSQRGGGFYEQYF. This rearrangement joins TRBV2 to TRBJ2-7, with D tentatively TRBD2 (7 bases). The CDR3 is 16 amino acids. The germline V and J ends were trimmed by 5 bases and 3 bases, with 20 bases remaining between them. CDR1 is SNHLY and CDR2 is FYNNEI in the germline V gene.

CDR3 bases: TGTGCCAGCAGCCAGGAGGGGGTAAAGATCAATGAGCAGTTCTTC. As protein: CASSQEGVKINEQFF. The chain combines TRBV7-3 with TRBJ2-1, with D perhaps TRBD1 or TRBD2 (6 bases each). Germline-derived CDR1 and CDR2 are SGHTA and FQGTGA. With 5 bases removed from V and 6 bases from J, the gap between germline ends came to 17 bases. This CDR3 has 15 residues.

This chain links TRBV4-1 with TRBJ1-4; D possibly corresponds to TRBD1 (5 bases). Looked up from germline, CDR1 is MGHRA and CDR2 is YSYEKL. The CDR3 extends over 16 amino acids. Trimming removed 3 bases from V and 7 bases from J, with 18 bases in between. CDR3 residues: CASSHPRGRDPEKLFF. The DNA for the CDR3 is TGCGCCAGCAGCCATCCGAGGGGTAGGGATCCTGAAAAACTGTTTTTT.

The chain couples TRBV11-2 to TRBJ2-1; the match to TRBD1 covers 8 bases. The junction had 8 bases not matched to a gene; V was cut back by 0 bases and J by 4 bases. Germline V CDR1 and CDR2: SGHAT, FQNNGV. This CDR3 is built from 17 residues. DNA of the CDR3: TGTGCCAGCAGCTTAGATCTTAGCAGGGGGCGGTACAATGAGCAGTTCTTC. Translated: CASSLDLSRGRYNEQFF.

A note on this clone: One end of the junction fails to match germline, which may point to a read error. The chain links TRBV2 to TRBJ2-1, with D possibly TRBD2 on 6 matching bases. This CDR3 comprises 10 residues. Germline assignment: CDR1 SNHLY and CDR2 FYNNEI. This chain's CDR3 is CASSELGGVF. In nucleotides, the CDR3 is TGTGCCAGCAGTGAGTTGGGAGGCGTCTTC.

The chain recombines TRBV5-1 with TRBJ2-7, with D perhaps assigned TRBD1 or TRBD2 (5 bases each). The germline V gene encodes CDR1 SGHRS and CDR2 YFSETQ. The CDR3 has 14 amino acids. Trimming took off 7 bases at V and 5 bases at J, with 19 bases between the two ends. In DNA form, the CDR3 reads TGCGCCAGCCACTTCGGGGCGGTTTTCGACGAGCAGTACTTC. Amino acids: CASHFGAVFDEQYF.

Notes on this clone: This sample includes further DNA sequences coding for the same CDR3. The chain has TRBV7-2 and TRBJ2-3, with D perhaps TRBD2 (6 bases). Germline-derived CDR1 and CDR2 are SGHTA and FQGNSA. The CDR3 covers 13 residues. Trimming took 5 bases from V and 6 from J, leaving 12 bases between them. The CDR3 nucleotides are TGTGCCAGCAGCCCCCCTGGGGGGGATACGCAGTATTTT. Amino acids: CASSPPGGDTQYF.

This chain joins TRBV7-3 and TRBJ1-1, with a possible D match to TRBD1 (6 bases). CDR3 size: 14 residues. Trimming left V 5 bases short and J 4 bases short, with 14 bases between. CDR1 is SGHTA, CDR2 FQGTGA, per germline. CDR3 loop: CASSPRRGATEAFF. In DNA, the CDR3 is TGTGCCAGCAGCCCAAGACGGGGGGCCACTGAAGCTTTCTTT.

The rearrangement links TRBV19 to TRBJ1-5; no definite D call. Germline V gives CDR1 LNHDA, CDR2 SQIVND (reference sequence). V gave up 10 bases and J gave up 4 bases, with 14 bases separating them. The CDR3 is 13 amino acids. Here the CDR3 DNA reads TGTGCCACCACGACTGGAAGAAATCAGCCCCAGCATTTT. Translated, it gives CATTTGRNQPQHF.

Regarding this clone: An end of the junction differs from the germline gene, which may be a read error. V usage is TRBV6-1 and J usage is TRBJ1-1; D unresolved. CDR1 and CDR2 from the germline V gene are MNHNS and SASEGT. The CDR3 has 12 residues. The CDR3 sequence is CASTEPREPFIF. CDR3 bases: TGTGCCAGCACCGAACCCCGGGAGCCTTTTATCTTT.

Worth noting for this clone: Other DNA sequences of this sample code for an identical CDR3. V gene TRBV7-9 combines with J gene TRBJ2-1, with D possibly matching TRBD1 (6 bases). V was cut by 5 bases and J by 0 bases, with 11 bases left in between. This CDR3 is 15 amino acids long. CDR1 SEHNR and CDR2 FQNEAQ come from the germline V gene (reference sequence). As DNA, the CDR3 is TGTGCCAGCAGCCCGAGGGGGAGCTCCTACAATGAGCAGTTCTTC. Protein product: CASSPRGSSYNEQFF. The complete variable domain, with remaining parts taken from reference TRBV7-9 and TRBJ2-1, reads DTGVSQNPRHKITKRGQNVTFRCDPISEHNRLYWYRQTLGQGPEFLTYFQNEAQLEKSRLLSDRFSAERPKGSFSTLEIQRTEQGDSAMYLCASSPRGSSYNEQFFGPGTRLTVL.

The chain joins TRBV5-5 to TRBJ2-2; 10 bases line up with TRBD1. CDR3 length equals 15 residues. CDR1 is SGHKS and CDR2 is YYEKEE in the germline V gene (reference sequence). Trimming took 4 bases from V and 6 from J; bases not matched to a gene: 6. The CDR3, as DNA: TGTGCCAGCAGCCGGGACAGGGGTGGATCCGGGGAGCTGTTTTTT. As protein: CASSRDRGGSGELFF.

The chain carries TRBV11-1 and TRBJ1-1, with 8 bases fitting TRBD1. Germline loops: CDR1 SGHAT, CDR2 FQDESV (reference sequence). V was pared by 5 bases and J by 4 bases, with 6 bases of the junction left unmatched. The CDR3 length is 14 residues. DNA of the CDR3: TGTGCCAGCAGCCGCCGGGACAGGCTCACTGAAGCTTTCTTT. It specifies CASSRRDRLTEAFF.

V usage is TRBV18 and J usage is TRBJ2-7; the D call may be TRBD1 or TRBD2 (5 bases each). Germline loops: CDR1 KGHSH, CDR2 LQKENI. The CDR3 extends over 14 amino acids. The V gene lost 1 base and the J gene lost 7 bases, with 14 bases spanning the gap. The CDR3 bases are TGTGCCAGCTCACCACTTCCGGGGCCGGGGGAGCAGTACTTC. Encoded protein: CASSPLPGPGEQYF.

The CDR3 reads CASSEPDRGYATEAFF. Written as DNA, the CDR3 is TGTGCCAGCAGTGAGCCGGACAGGGGGTATGCCACTGAAGCTTTCTTT. V is TRBV25-1 and J is TRBJ1-1; 10 bases are a match to TRBD1. Germline lookup yields CDR1 MGHDK and CDR2 SYGVNS. V lost 3 bases, J lost 4 bases, and 8 bases stayed unmatched. CDR3 length: 16 residues.

This chain links TRBV7-2 with TRBJ2-7; 8 positions agree with TRBD2. The germline V gene has CDR1 SGHTA and CDR2 FQGNSA. The CDR3 totals 15 residues. The V segment lost 1 base and the J segment 5 bases; nucleotides outside the gene matches: 7. DNA for the CDR3: TGTGCCAGCAGCTTAGATATCGGGACTAGAAACGAGCAGTACTTC. This sequence encodes CASSLDIGTRNEQYF.

This clone was detected once. CDR3 loop: CASSEGGPNALNIQYF. In DNA form, the CDR3 reads TGTGCCAGCAGCGAAGGGGGCCCCAACGCCTTAAACATTCAGTACTTC. The rearrangement uses TRBV9 and TRBJ2-4; TRBD1 agrees at 7 bases. The CDR3 runs to 16 residues. The J segment lost 6 bases and the V segment lost 3 bases, leaving 12 bases of the junction unmatched. Germline values: CDR1 SGDLS, CDR2 YYNGEE.

For the CDR3, the DNA is TGTGCCAGCAGTTACTCCCGGGACAGAGACTACGAGCAGTACTTC. Translating gives CASSYSRDRDYEQYF. The gene calls are TRBV6-5 and TRBJ2-7; 7 bases align to TRBD1. Germline CDR1 and CDR2: MNHEY and SVGAGI. The V gene end was trimmed by 0 bases and the J gene end by 3 bases; junction bases not matched to a gene: 5. This CDR3 region has 15 residues.

The V call is TRBV19, the J call TRBJ1-2; D ambiguous. The CDR3 sequence is 14 residues long. The germline CDR1 and CDR2 sequences are LNHDA and SQIVND (reference sequence). Trimming cost V 6 bases and J 1 base, with 12 bases left between them. CDR3 region: CASSTDGDNYGYTF. DNA for the CDR3: TGTGCCAGTAGCACCGACGGAGATAACTATGGCTACACCTTC.